These 17 T cell receptor beta chains were all obtained from the same sample, sequenced in a study of metastatic and nonmetastatic thyroid tumors. With MiXCR, TCRdb called clones anew from the PCR reads. The sample yields roughly 63,000 clones, around 15% seen once. There were no patients who had received any treatment before thyroid surgery. The specimen sequenced was blood. Receptor source: a male donor with papillary thyroid cancer or a benign thyroid nodule (not recorded which). Some clones in this sample may be carry-over from other donors' samples.

This clone was picked up many times. The J gene is TRBJ1-3, the V gene TRBV28, with D unresolved. The CDR3 has 14 amino acids. V lost 5 bases and J lost 4, with 12 bases in between. The germline V gene has CDR1 MDHEN and CDR2 SYDVKM. CDR3 protein: CASSPPTGGNTIYF. The CDR3, as DNA: TGTGCCAGCAGTCCCCCCACGGGCGGAAACACCATATATTTT.

This clone was recorded a few times. This chain uses TRBV19 with TRBJ2-1; 7 positions match TRBD1. Germline CDR1 and CDR2: LNHDA and SQIVND (reference sequence). Losses at the gene ends were 0 bases for V and 9 bases for J; bases not matched to a gene: 5. The CDR3 has 14 residues. The DNA for the CDR3 is TGTGCCAGTAGTATAGAATGGAGGACAGGTGAGCAGTTCTTC. Translating gives CASSIEWRTGEQFF.

Concerning this clone itself: Being one base from a much bigger clone, this may be a read error. The rearrangement links TRBV19 to TRBJ1-4; 7 bases are a match to TRBD1. The V segment lost 2 bases and the J segment 10 bases; nucleotides outside the gene matches: 10. The CDR3 has 15 amino acids. Germline V lookup: CDR1 LNHDA, CDR2 SQIVND (reference sequence). The CDR3 sequence is CASSIIQGGSGKLFF. The CDR3 DNA follows: TGTGCCAGTAGTATAATCCAGGGGGGGAGTGGAAAACTGTTTTTT.

This clone has at least ten counts. The chain couples TRBV12-3 or TRBV12-4 to TRBJ2-7; tentatively, D is TRBD1 (5 bases). V lost 1 base to trimming and J lost 2 bases, with 9 bases between them. The CDR3 is made up of 14 amino acids. The CDR3 DNA is TGTGCCAGCAGTTTAGTGGCAGGGCCCTACGAGCAGTACTTC. Its protein is CASSLVAGPYEQYF.

The table lists this clone with many counts. The J gene is TRBJ2-5, the V gene TRBV12-3 or TRBV12-4, with D possibly being TRBD2 (6 bases). The V and J ends lost 5 bases and 1 base respectively, with 14 bases between them. The CDR3 covers 15 residues. CDR3 in DNA: TGTGCCAGCAGTGTTACTCGGGGGATCCAAGAGACCCAGTACTTC. The encoded protein is CASSVTRGIQETQYF.

The V gene is TRBV12-3 or TRBV12-4, the J gene TRBJ2-1; D unresolved. The germline V and J ends were trimmed by 1 base and 5 bases, with 12 bases remaining between them. The CDR3 length is 15 residues. As DNA, the CDR3 is TGTGCCAGCAGTTTAGATGGGTTTCTGGACAATGAGCAGTTCTTC. Translation: CASSLDGFLDNEQFF.

The sample holds many counts of this clone. The V and J genes are TRBV2 and TRBJ2-7; D unresolved. The V gene's germline CDR1 is SNHLY and CDR2 FYNNEI. The V gene lost 2 bases and the J gene lost 0 bases, with 11 bases spanning the gap. The CDR3 totals 15 residues. CDR3 sequence reads: CASSETYGRSYEQYF. The CDR3 coding sequence is TGTGCCAGCAGTGAAACGTACGGACGCTCCTACGAGCAGTACTTC.

The chain is built from TRBV30 and TRBJ2-7; D is perhaps TRBD2 (6 bases). The CDR3 runs 12 residues. V lost 8 bases and J 3 bases, leaving 14 bases between the germline ends. The germline V gene encodes CDR1 GTSNPN and CDR2 SVGIG (reference sequence). This CDR3 reads CAGGDSGYEQYF. CDR3 in DNA: TGTGCCGGAGGGGATAGCGGCTACGAGCAGTACTTC.

There are many counts of this clone. The chain uses TRBV12-3 or TRBV12-4 and TRBJ2-1; the match to TRBD1 covers 8 bases. The CDR3 covers 16 residues. The ends lost 9 bases at V and 8 bases at J; junction bases unmatched: 18. The CDR3, as DNA: TGTGCCAGTCTCGGAAGGGGGACAGGTTTCTTGGATGAGCAGTTCTTC. Protein sequence: CASLGRGTGFLDEQFF.

This clone was seen at least ten times. The chain uses TRBV9 and TRBJ2-5, with 9 bases fitting TRBD2. With V trimmed by 3 bases and J by 0 bases, 6 bases remained unmatched. This CDR3 region has 16 residues. Germline V gene lookup returns CDR1 SGDLS and CDR2 YYNGEE. CDR3 sequence: CASSAPLAGDQETQYF. As DNA, the CDR3 is TGTGCCAGCAGCGCCCCCTTAGCGGGAGACCAAGAGACCCAGTACTTC.

This clone was seen a few times. A single base separates this from a much larger clone, so it may be a read error. The chain carries TRBV28 and TRBJ2-3; weak D call: TRBD2 (6 bases). V shed 3 bases and J shed 4 bases, with 14 bases lying between them. The CDR3 is made up of 15 amino acids. Germline values: CDR1 MDHEN, CDR2 SYDVKM. The CDR3 protein is CASSFIGEAADTQYF. In nucleotides, the CDR3 is TGTGCCAGCAGTTTCATCGGGGAGGCGGCAGATACGCAGTATTTT.

A word on this clone: A much larger clone sits a single nucleotide away, making a read error possible. This chain links TRBV5-1 with TRBJ2-5, with no clear D. V shed 2 bases and J shed 4 bases, with 18 bases lying between them. The CDR3 runs to 16 residues. Germline V gene sequence: CDR1 SGHRS, CDR2 YFSETQ. CDR3 amino acids: CASSLFGGPSVETQYF. DNA for the CDR3: TGCGCCAGCAGCTTATTTGGCGGTCCCTCGGTAGAGACCCAGTACTTC.

This clone was observed many times. The chain has TRBV24-1 and TRBJ2-7, with TRBD2 matching 10 bases. This CDR3 comprises 20 residues. V gave up 6 bases and J gave up 3 bases; unmatched junction bases: 22. Germline V gives CDR1 KGHDR, CDR2 SFDVKD. The CDR3 bases are TGTGCCACCAGTCGAAGCCCAGGGGGAACTAGCGGGACCGTTCGCTACGAGCAGTACGTC. It translates to CATSRSPGGTSGTVRYEQYV.

This clone occurred a few times. The rearrangement joins TRBV9 to TRBJ2-3, with a weak D call TRBD1 (5 bases). Germline CDR1 and CDR2: SGDLS and YYNGEE. V lost 3 bases and J lost 0, with 11 bases in between. This CDR3 has 15 amino acids. CDR3 coding DNA: TGTGCCAGCAGCGATACAGGTACTAGCACAGATACGCAGTATTTT. This gives the protein CASSDTGTSTDTQYF.

This clone was detected ten times or more. The chain combines TRBV10-3 with TRBJ2-1, with a weak D call TRBD2 (5 bases). Between the trimmed V and J ends, which lost 6 bases and 5 bases, there was a span of 11 bases. The germline V gene has CDR1 ENHRY and CDR2 SYGVKD. The length of the CDR3 is 13 residues. CDR3 amino acids: CAISREENNEQFF. The CDR3 DNA follows: TGTGCCATCAGCCGGGAAGAAAACAATGAGCAGTTCTTC.

This clone was found many times. The chain couples TRBV6-2 or TRBV6-3 to TRBJ2-1, with D possibly being TRBD2 (5 bases). The CDR3 contains 11 residues. The V end lost 4 bases, the J end lost 8 bases, and 6 bases lay between the germline ends. CDR1 is MNHEY and CDR2 is SVGEGT in the germline V gene. CDR3 sequence: CASSSGYEQFF. The CDR3 coding sequence is TGTGCCAGCAGTTCGGGGTATGAGCAGTTCTTC.

This clone was picked up many times. The chain uses TRBV20-1 and TRBJ2-2, with D possibly TRBD1 on 5 matching bases. V was cut by 3 bases and J by 0 bases, with 14 bases left in between. The CDR3 runs to 16 residues. Germline lookup yields CDR1 DFQATT and CDR2 SNEGSKA (reference sequence). The CDR3 is CSARADGHTNTGELFF. CDR3 in DNA: TGCAGTGCTAGGGCAGACGGACACACGAACACCGGGGAGCTGTTTTTT.